This entry lists 25 T cell receptor beta chains sequenced from one sample in a study of graft-versus-host responses after intestinal transplantation. Assay used: immunoSEQ multiplex PCR; TCRdb lists only in-frame clones, some missing. The table has fewer than 50,000 clones, 91% seen once. Sequenced here: PBMCs, sampled 524 days after transplant. These receptors were taken from a human patient who received an intestinal transplant, so some T cells may come from the graft donor.

The V call is TRBV28, the J call TRBJ2-7; 7 bases are a match to TRBD2. Unmatched junction bases numbered 9, after V lost 4 bases and J lost 3 bases. There are 15 residues in the CDR3. The germline CDR1 and CDR2 sequences are MDHEN and SYDVKM. CDR3 residues: CASSSQAGWYYEQYF. The CDR3, as DNA: TGTGCCAGCAGTTCGCAAGCGGGATGGTACTACGAGCAGTACTTC.

V gene TRBV27 combines with J gene TRBJ1-6; D possibly corresponds to TRBD1 (5 bases). Looked up from germline, CDR1 is MNHEY and CDR2 is SMNVEV (reference sequence). This CDR3 is 16 amino acids long. V lost 5 bases and J lost 4, with 15 bases in between. CDR3 in DNA: TGTGCCAGCAGTATTCAGACAGTCGGGTATAATTCACCCCTCCACTTT. Translation gives CASSIQTVGYNSPLHF.

This chain joins TRBV10-3 and TRBJ2-2; no definite D call. Trimming stripped 8 bases from V and 1 base from J, with 5 bases between. CDR1 and CDR2 from the germline V gene are ENHRY and SYGVKD. This CDR3 is built from 12 residues. CDR3 nucleotide sequence: TGTGCCATCGGGATGAACACCGGGGAGCTGTTTTTT. This sequence encodes CAIGMNTGELFF.

For this clone: One end of the junction fails to match germline, which may point to a read error. The CDR3 loop is CASSQDRGGADTQYF. Written as DNA, the CDR3 is TGCGCCAGCAGCCAAGACAGGGGCGGTGCAGATACGCAGTATTTT. The chain links TRBV5-4 to TRBJ2-3; 8 positions agree with TRBD1. CDR1 and CDR2 from the germline V gene are SGHNT and YYREEE (reference sequence). CDR3 length equals 15 residues.

The CDR3 DNA reads TGTGCCAGCATCCCTAGCGGGTCGCGGAACACTGAAGCTTTCTTT. Its protein is CASIPSGSRNTEAFF. This chain connects TRBV7-9 to TRBJ1-1; no definite D call. The germline V and J ends were trimmed by 7 bases and 1 base, with 16 bases remaining between them. Germline CDR1 and CDR2: SEHNR and FQNEAQ (reference sequence). The CDR3 has 15 residues.

CDR3 amino acids: CASSFFGGQDSYNEQFF. The CDR3 DNA reads as TGTGCCAGCAGTTTCTTCGGGGGACAGGACTCCTACAATGAGCAGTTCTTC. This rearrangement joins TRBV28 to TRBJ2-1; 8 bases agree with TRBD1. CDR3 length: 17 residues. CDR1 is MDHEN and CDR2 is SYDVKM in the germline V gene. Trimming at V came to 3 bases and at J to 0 bases, leaving 7 bases not matched to a gene.

This rearrangement joins TRBV6-5 to TRBJ2-1; TRBD2 is a possible D gene (6 bases). CDR1 and CDR2 from the germline V gene are MNHEY and SVGAGI. The V and J ends lost 7 bases and 0 bases respectively, with 13 bases between them. The CDR3 totals 15 residues. CDR3 protein: CASTGSVSSYNEQFF. The CDR3 nucleotides read TGTGCCAGCACCGGGAGCGTCAGCTCCTACAATGAGCAGTTCTTC.

The CDR3 DNA follows: TGTGCCAGCAGCTTAGGAGCGAGCGAGGAGACCCAGTACTTC. Translation: CASSLGASEETQYF. The V and J genes are TRBV7-8 and TRBJ2-5; no reliable D call. This CDR3 is 14 amino acids long. Germline CDR1 is SGHVS and CDR2 is FQNEAQ. Trimming took 1 base from V and 5 from J, leaving 11 bases between them.

The chain is built from TRBV7-9 and TRBJ2-7; TRBD1 matches 7 bases. The ends lost 4 bases at V and 2 bases at J; junction bases unmatched: 8. From germline, CDR1 is SEHNR and CDR2 FQNEAQ (reference sequence). CDR3 size: 15 residues. The chain's CDR3 is CASSSMDRRPYEQYF. The CDR3 DNA reads TGTGCCAGCAGCTCAATGGACAGGCGGCCCTACGAGCAGTACTTC.

In this sample, this clone turned up once. The V call is TRBV19, the J call TRBJ1-3; TRBD1 agrees at 7 bases. The CDR3 runs to 14 residues. Per germline, CDR1 LNHDA and CDR2 SQIVND (reference sequence). Trimming at V came to 10 bases and at J to 3 bases, leaving 9 bases not matched to a gene. CDR3 bases: TGTGCCACCGTCGGAGGGGGCCTTGGAAACACCATATATTTT. Translation gives CATVGGGLGNTIYF.

The chain is built from TRBV30 and TRBJ2-1; 8 positions agree with TRBD1. The CDR3 extends over 14 amino acids. With V trimmed by 2 bases and J by 3 bases, 3 bases remained unmatched. Germline-derived CDR1 and CDR2 are GTSNPN and SVGIG (reference sequence). The CDR3 reads CAWSTGTGYNEQFF. CDR3 sequence (DNA): TGTGCCTGGAGTACCGGGACAGGCTACAATGAGCAGTTCTTC.

The V and J genes are TRBV28 and TRBJ2-7; D possibly uses TRBD1 or TRBD2 (5 bases each). Germline V gene data show CDR1 as MDHEN and CDR2 as SYDVKM. The V end was cut by 3 bases, the J end by 3 bases, with 15 bases between. There are 15 residues in the CDR3. The CDR3, as DNA: TGTGCCAGCAGTTTGAGGGGTCACTTGCTCTACGAGCAGTACTTC. Translating it yields CASSLRGHLLYEQYF.

The chain employs TRBV5-4 and TRBJ2-5; D may correspond to TRBD1 or TRBD2 (5 bases each). The CDR3 consists of 14 residues. Trimming removed 5 bases at V and 4 bases at J, with 15 bases between. CDR1 SGHNT and CDR2 YYREEE come from the germline V gene (reference sequence). This CDR3 is CASSLGRRRETQYF. The CDR3 DNA sequence: TGTGCCAGCAGTCTGGGACGGAGGAGAGAGACCCAGTACTTC.

The rearrangement joins TRBV5-1 to TRBJ2-7, with D perhaps TRBD1 or TRBD2 (6 bases each). Trimming took off 2 bases at V and 3 bases at J, with 18 bases between the two ends. Per germline, CDR1 SGHRS and CDR2 YFSETQ. The CDR3 spans 16 residues. The DNA for the CDR3 is TGCGCCAGCAGCTTAACCAGGGGAAGGGGGGTCTACGAGCAGTACTTC. Translating it yields CASSLTRGRGVYEQYF. Based on the CDR3 plus reference TRBV5-1 and TRBJ2-7, the full variable domain is KAGVTQTPRYLIKTRGQQVTLSCSPISGHRSVSWYQQTPGQGLQFLFEYFSETQRNKGNFPGRFSGRQFSNSRSEMNVSTLELGDSALYLCASSLTRGRGVYEQYFGPGTRLTVT.

CDR3 sequence reads: CASSLASGPGAIGYTF. Here the CDR3 DNA reads TGTGCCAGCAGCTTAGCGTCGGGCCCGGGGGCTATTGGCTACACCTTC. The chain joins TRBV7-8 to TRBJ1-2, with D possibly matching TRBD1 (6 bases). V lost 0 bases to trimming and J lost 7 bases, with 18 bases between them. In germline, CDR1 is SGHVS, CDR2 FQNEAQ. The CDR3 contains 16 residues.

The chain carries TRBV5-4 and TRBJ1-1; D not resolved. Trimming cost V 4 bases and J 7 bases, with 11 bases left between them. Germline CDR1 SGHNT, CDR2 YYREEE (reference sequence). CDR3 size: 12 residues. The CDR3 DNA follows: TGTGCCAGCAGCACGGACGGCTTTGAAGCTTTCTTT. Protein: CASSTDGFEAFF.

This clone was seen only once. The rearrangement uses TRBV27 and TRBJ2-1; tentative D call: TRBD2 (6 bases). The CDR3 is 14 residues long. Germline CDR1 and CDR2: MNHEY and SMNVEV (reference sequence). Trimming shortened V by 2 bases and J by 4 bases, and 9 bases separated the two germline ends. The CDR3 DNA reads TGTGCCAGCAGTTTAGGAGGGAGTTACAATGAGCAGTTCTTC. Amino acid sequence: CASSLGGSYNEQFF.

The chain employs TRBV15 and TRBJ1-6, with D uncertain. With 1 base removed from V and 0 bases from J, the gap between germline ends came to 10 bases. Germline CDR1 reads LNHNV; CDR2 reads YYDKDF (reference sequence). The CDR3 length is 17 residues. The CDR3 DNA reads as TGTGCCACCAGCAGAGCCGGGTCGAGCTCCTATAATTCACCCCTCCACTTT. Amino acid sequence: CATSRAGSSSYNSPLHF.

The chain recombines TRBV5-8 with TRBJ1-2; 10 positions match TRBD1. V lost 4 bases to trimming and J lost 5 bases; unmatched junction nucleotides: 5. Germline CDR1 reads SGHTS; CDR2 reads YDEGEE. This CDR3 has 14 amino acids. CDR3 in amino acids: CASSIGQGGYGYTF. The CDR3 bases are TGTGCCAGCAGCATTGGACAGGGGGGATATGGCTACACCTTC.

The chain is built from TRBV11-2 and TRBJ2-7; TRBD2 matches at 8 bases. CDR1 SGHAT and CDR2 FQNNGV come from the germline V gene. With 5 bases clipped from V and 2 bases from J, the junction kept 11 bases outside the gene matches. The CDR3 runs to 16 residues. CDR3 sequence reads: CASSVSFAGGTYEQYF. DNA for the CDR3: TGTGCCAGCAGCGTCTCCTTCGCGGGAGGTACCTACGAGCAGTACTTC.

The chain combines TRBV7-3 with TRBJ2-3; D call uncertain. CDR1 is SGHTA and CDR2 is FQGTGA in the germline V gene. Trimming took off 5 bases at V and 3 bases at J, with 6 bases between the two ends. The CDR3 runs to 12 residues. CDR3 loop: CASSPGTDTQYF. CDR3 DNA: TGTGCCAGCAGCCCCGGGACAGATACGCAGTATTTT.

This sequence joins TRBV29-1 and TRBJ2-3, with D perhaps matching TRBD1 or TRBD2 (5 bases each). V lost 7 bases and J lost 4, with 18 bases in between. The CDR3 contains 14 residues. CDR1 and CDR2 from the germline V gene are SQVTM and ANQGSEA. The CDR3: CSALARQRADTQYF. DNA of the CDR3: TGCAGCGCCCTGGCCAGACAGAGGGCAGATACGCAGTATTTT.

About this clone: An end of the junction does not agree with germline; a read error may underlie this. This chain links TRBV7-2 with TRBJ2-5; 8 nucleotides match TRBD1. The CDR3 length is 14 residues. Germline loops: CDR1 SGHTA, CDR2 FQGNSA. CDR3 nucleotides: TGTGCCAGCAGCTTAGGAGGGACAGGAGAGATCCAGTACTTC. Translated: CASSLGGTGEIQYF.

J is TRBJ1-2 and V is TRBV18; D remains unclear. CDR1 KGHSH and CDR2 LQKENI come from the germline V gene. This CDR3 is 13 amino acids long. V lost 3 bases and J lost 3, with 8 bases in between. CDR3 sequence reads: CASSPQTDYGYTF. The CDR3 coding sequence is TGTGCCAGCTCACCCCAGACGGACTATGGCTACACCTTC.

This sequence joins TRBV9 and TRBJ2-7, with 9 bases matching TRBD2. This CDR3 is built from 17 residues. Trimming took 4 bases from V and 4 from J; bases not matched to a gene: 15. Germline CDR1 SGDLS, CDR2 YYNGEE. The CDR3 here is CASSSGVYSGSVYEQYF. The CDR3 region has the DNA TGTGCCAGCAGCTCAGGGGTTTATAGCGGGAGTGTTTACGAGCAGTACTTC.